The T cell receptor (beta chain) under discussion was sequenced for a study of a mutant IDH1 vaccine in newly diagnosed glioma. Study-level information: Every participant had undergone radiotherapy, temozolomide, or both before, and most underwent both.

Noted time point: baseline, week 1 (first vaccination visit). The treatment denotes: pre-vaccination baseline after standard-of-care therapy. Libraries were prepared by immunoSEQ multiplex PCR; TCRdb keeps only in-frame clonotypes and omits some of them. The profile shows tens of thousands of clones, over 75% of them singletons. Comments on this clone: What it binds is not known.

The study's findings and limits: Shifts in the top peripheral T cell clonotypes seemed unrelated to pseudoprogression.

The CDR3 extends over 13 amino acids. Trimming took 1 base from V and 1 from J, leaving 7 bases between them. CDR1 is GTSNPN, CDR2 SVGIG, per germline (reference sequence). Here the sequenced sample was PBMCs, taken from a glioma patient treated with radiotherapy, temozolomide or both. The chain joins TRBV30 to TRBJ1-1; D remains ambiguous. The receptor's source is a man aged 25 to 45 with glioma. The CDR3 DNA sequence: TGTGCCTGGAGTGCACACTGGAACACTGAAGCTTTCTTT. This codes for CAWSAHWNTEAFF.